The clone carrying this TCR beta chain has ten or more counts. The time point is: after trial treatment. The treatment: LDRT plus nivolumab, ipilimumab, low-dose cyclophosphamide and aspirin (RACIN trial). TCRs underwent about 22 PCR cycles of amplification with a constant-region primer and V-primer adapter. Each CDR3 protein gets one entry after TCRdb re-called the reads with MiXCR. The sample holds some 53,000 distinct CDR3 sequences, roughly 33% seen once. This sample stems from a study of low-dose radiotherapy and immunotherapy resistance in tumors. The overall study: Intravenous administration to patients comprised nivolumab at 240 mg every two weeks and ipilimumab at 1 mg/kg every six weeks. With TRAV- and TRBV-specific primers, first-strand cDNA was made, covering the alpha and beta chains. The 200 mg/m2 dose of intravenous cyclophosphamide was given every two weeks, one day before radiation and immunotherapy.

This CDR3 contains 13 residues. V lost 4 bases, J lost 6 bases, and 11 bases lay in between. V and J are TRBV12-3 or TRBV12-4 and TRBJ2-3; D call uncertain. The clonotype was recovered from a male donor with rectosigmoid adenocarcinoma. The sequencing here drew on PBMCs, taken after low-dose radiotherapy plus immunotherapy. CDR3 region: CASSSPPSDTQYF. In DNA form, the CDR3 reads TGTGCCAGCAGTTCCCCGCCGAGCGATACGCAGTATTTT.